These T cell receptor beta chains were read from a single sample in a study of cytomegalovirus exposure and HLA in healthy donors. The method was immunoSEQ multiplex PCR; TCRdb's version includes in-frame clones alone and lacks a portion of them. The sample shows approximately 67,000 clones, around 91% of them seen only once. The material sequenced was PBMCs. The receptors here all came from a woman aged 25 to 45 in good health and CMV-seropositive. Both conserved end residues are part of each CDR3. D genes are given only for firm matches. The size field is filled for only some rows; it gives once, few, many or a size class.

V: TRBV9
J: TRBJ2-5
size: -
D: TRBD2
DNA: TGTGCCAGCAGCGTCCGGGGAGGGCTGCAAGAGACCCAGTACTTC
CDR3: CASSVRGGLQETQYF

V: TRBV7-2
J: TRBJ2-7
size: -
D: -
DNA: TGTGCCAGCAGCTTTGGACTCTCCTACGAGCAGTACTTC
CDR3: CASSFGLSYEQYF

V: TRBV29-1
J: TRBJ1-2
size: -
D: -
DNA: TGCAGCGTTGGGAGGGACGCGGAGAACTATGGCTACACCTTC
CDR3: CSVGRDAENYGYTF

V: TRBV7-9
J: TRBJ1-2
size: -
D: TRBD1
DNA: TGTGCCAGCAGCTGGGGACAGGGGACTGGCTACACCTTC
CDR3: CASSWGQGTGYTF

V: TRBV30
J: TRBJ2-7
size: -
D: TRBD2
DNA: TGTGCCTGGAGCGGGGGGGGACACCTAGCGGGAGAGCGAGTTGAGAGGTACGAGCAGTACTTC
CDR3: CAWSGGGHLAGERVERYEQYF

V: TRBV29-1
J: TRBJ1-1
size: once
D: TRBD1
DNA: TGCAGCGTTGTTGGAATCTTCAGGGGGGAAGCTTTCTTT
CDR3: CSVVGIFRGEAFF

V: TRBV7-8
J: TRBJ2-2
size: -
D: -
DNA: TGTGCCAGCAGCTTAATTACAGGCGCGAACACCGGGGAGCTGTTTTTT
CDR3: CASSLITGANTGELFF

V: TRBV6-1
J: TRBJ2-7
size: -
D: TRBD1
DNA: TGTGCCAGCAGCCCAGGGGGCTGGGACGAGCAGTACTTC
CDR3: CASSPGGWDEQYF

V: TRBV2
J: TRBJ2-5
size: once
D: -
DNA: TGTGCCAGCAGTGAAGATTGGTCCCGGGGAGAGACCCAGTACTTC
CDR3: CASSEDWSRGETQYF

V: TRBV7-6
J: TRBJ2-2
size: -
D: -
DNA: TGTGCCAGCAGCTTAGCGCCCGGGAGCGCGAACACCGGGGAGCTGTTTTTT
CDR3: CASSLAPGSANTGELFF

V: TRBV2
J: TRBJ2-5
size: -
D: -
DNA: TGTGCCAGCAGCCCGAGTCCGGAGACCCAGTACTTC
CDR3: CASSPSPETQYF

V: TRBV19
J: TRBJ1-2
size: -
D: -
DNA: TGTGCCAGCACGGACACAATAGGAGGCTACACCTTC
CDR3: CASTDTIGGYTF

V: TRBV27
J: TRBJ1-1
size: -
D: -
DNA: TGTGCCAGCAGTTTTAGACAAAACCTTGAAGCTTTCTTT
CDR3: CASSFRQNLEAFF

V: TRBV5-1
J: TRBJ2-7
size: -
D: -
DNA: TGCGCCAGCAGCTTGGGGGATGACAGAGTCTATTCCTACGAGCAGTACTTC
CDR3: CASSLGDDRVYSYEQYF

V: TRBV10-3
J: TRBJ1-4
size: -
D: TRBD1
DNA: TGTGCCATCAGTTCCGCCTCGGGACAGCCAAATGAAAAACTGTTTTTT
CDR3: CAISSASGQPNEKLFF

V: TRBV28
J: TRBJ1-5
size: -
D: TRBD1
DNA: TGTGCCAGCAGTTTGACTGACAGGGGGGGTTATCAGCCCCAGCATTTT
CDR3: CASSLTDRGGYQPQHF

V: TRBV2
J: TRBJ1-5
size: once
D: -
DNA: TGTGCCAGCAGTGAAAGAGGTTGGGGTGCGGGTCAGCCCCAGCATTTT
CDR3: CASSERGWGAGQPQHF

V: TRBV5-1
J: TRBJ1-1
size: -
D: TRBD1
DNA: TGCGCCAGCAGCTCCTTAGGACAGGGGAACACTGAAGCTTTCTTT
CDR3: CASSSLGQGNTEAFF

V: TRBV28
J: TRBJ2-4
size: once
D: TRBD1
DNA: TGTGCCAGCAGTTTCTACCGGACAGGGCCGGGCGCGAACATTCAGTACTTC
CDR3: CASSFYRTGPGANIQYF

V: TRBV13
J: TRBJ2-3
size: -
D: TRBD2
DNA: TGTGCCAGCAGCCAATTAGCGGGAGGAGTTAGAGGGAGAGATACGCAGTATTTT
CDR3: CASSQLAGGVRGRDTQYF

V: TRBV19
J: TRBJ2-7
size: -
D: TRBD2
DNA: TGTGCCAGTAGTATTTCGGCTAGCGGGGCCTACGAGCAGTACTTC
CDR3: CASSISASGAYEQYF

V: TRBV2
J: TRBJ2-1
size: -
D: TRBD2
DNA: TGTGCCAGACCCCAGGGAGGGGCGGGGGAGCAGTTCTTC
CDR3: CARPQGGAGEQFF

V: TRBV11-2
J: TRBJ2-1
size: once
D: -
DNA: TGTGCCAGCAGCTTGGACTGGGGTGAGCAGTTCTTC
CDR3: CASSLDWGEQFF

V: TRBV4-1
J: TRBJ2-2
size: -
D: TRBD2
DNA: TGCGCCAGCAGCCCACCGCATGGCCCTAGCGGGAGGTCCTGGCGGGGAGCTGTTTTT
CDR3: CASSPPHGPSGRSWRGAVF

V: TRBV6-5
J: TRBJ1-5
size: -
D: -
DNA: TGTGCCACCGGAGGATCGGGTAGCAATCAGCCCCAGCATTTT
CDR3: CATGGSGSNQPQHF

V: TRBV9
J: TRBJ2-7
size: -
D: TRBD2
DNA: TGTGCCAGCAGCGTAGAAAGACTAGCGGGAACCTACGAGCAGTACTTC
CDR3: CASSVERLAGTYEQYF

V: TRBV7-2
J: TRBJ1-2
size: -
D: TRBD1
DNA: TGTGCCAGCAGCTTGACAGGGGCTCATGGCTACACCTTC
CDR3: CASSLTGAHGYTF

V: TRBV5-1
J: TRBJ2-3
size: -
D: -
DNA: TGCGCCAGCAGCTTGGTATTACGGGGGAGAACAGATACGCAGTATTTT
CDR3: CASSLVLRGRTDTQYF

V: TRBV6-5
J: TRBJ2-5
size: -
D: -
DNA: TGTGCCAGCAGTTACACGGGCAGGGAATTCCAAGAGACCCAGTACTTC
CDR3: CASSYTGREFQETQYF

V: TRBV4-1
J: TRBJ2-7
size: -
D: -
DNA: TGCGCCAGCAGCCCTGAGCACGGCTCCTACGAGCAGTACTTC
CDR3: CASSPEHGSYEQYF

V: TRBV6-1
J: TRBJ1-1
size: -
D: TRBD1
DNA: TGTGCCAGCAGTCTAGAGACAGGGGGATCCACTGAAGCTTTCTTT
CDR3: CASSLETGGSTEAFF

V: TRBV5-4
J: TRBJ2-5
size: -
D: -
DNA: TGTGCCAGCAGCTTCCGGGAATCTGAGACCCAGTACTTC
CDR3: CASSFRESETQYF

V: TRBV13
J: TRBJ2-7
size: -
D: TRBD1
DNA: TGTGCCAGCAGCTCCGGGACAGGGGCCTACGAGCAGTACTTC
CDR3: CASSSGTGAYEQYF

V: TRBV11-2
J: TRBJ2-7
size: once
D: -
DNA: TGTGCCAGCAGCTTAGACTCTAGTACGGCATACGAGCAGTACTTC
CDR3: CASSLDSSTAYEQYF

V: TRBV28
J: TRBJ2-1
size: -
D: TRBD2
DNA: TGTGCCAGCAGTTCTAGCGGGAGTAAGGACGGTGAGCAGTTCTTC
CDR3: CASSSSGSKDGEQFF

V: TRBV7-8
J: TRBJ2-1
size: -
D: -
DNA: TGTGCCAGCAGCTTCAGGGTTCATGAGCAGTTCTTC
CDR3: CASSFRVHEQFF

V: TRBV7-9
J: TRBJ2-1
size: -
D: TRBD2
DNA: TGTGCCAGCAGCCTCCCTAGCGGAACCCCCCATGAGCAGTTCTTC
CDR3: CASSLPSGTPHEQFF

V: TRBV27
J: TRBJ2-2
size: -
D: TRBD1
DNA: TGTGCCAGCACCCCCCCGACAGGGTCGGGCACCGGGGAGCTGTTTTTT
CDR3: CASTPPTGSGTGELFF

V: TRBV30
J: TRBJ1-1
size: -
D: -
DNA: TGTGCCCTAAAAGATGGGAGACTGAAAACTTTCTTT
CDR3: CALKDGRLKTFF

V: TRBV2
J: TRBJ2-5
size: -
D: TRBD2
DNA: TGTGCCAGCAGTGGGGGCCTAGGACTAGCGGGAGCGGAGACCCAGTACTTC
CDR3: CASSGGLGLAGAETQYF